This T cell receptor beta chain was retrieved from a study of CD8 T cells in ankylosing spondylitis. Quantitative 5'-RACE was performed with molecular barcodes, and it yielded the TCR beta libraries. TCRdb processed the 5' RACE reads anew with MiXCR; each CDR3 protein has one entry. Here the sample spans over 600,000 distinct CDR3 sequences, roughly 19% being singletons. This clonotype came up a few times. Antigen: not known. Broader study findings: In ankylosing spondylitis patients, matched synovial fluid reportedly showed significant enrichment of disease-linked clones. Blood from ankylosing spondylitis patients appeared to carry a characteristic roughly 8-variant TCR beta motif. Certain motif variants had earlier been reported in reactive arthritis synovial fluid and blood.

This CDR3 has 16 residues. Trimming shortened V by 5 bases and J by 3 bases, and 17 bases separated the two germline ends. CDR1 is LGHDT and CDR2 is YNNKEL in the germline V gene (reference sequence). The sequence came from a male donor with ankylosing spondylitis. The chain couples TRBV3-1 to TRBJ2-1, with D maybe TRBD2 (6 bases). The sequenced material came from blood, either unsorted or a sorted T cell fraction (not recorded which). The CDR3 protein is CASSSSGPINYNEQFF. As DNA, the CDR3 is TGTGCCAGCAGCTCCAGCGGGCCGATCAACTACAATGAGCAGTTCTTC.